This T cell receptor beta chain was profiled in a study of shared clonotypes between healthy human individuals. As for the study in general: CD4 naive and memory got three plates each, CD8 naive two, CD8 memory one. Findings of the study overall: Clonotypes shared by all four donors outscored non-shared clonotypes in generation probability.

In its sample, this clone was seen once. The antigen remains unidentified. From germline, CDR1 is SQVTM and CDR2 ANQGSEA. V lost 1 base to trimming and J lost 8 bases; unmatched junction nucleotides: 3. This CDR3 comprises 14 residues. Some clones are missing from TCRdb's copy, which holds only in-frame ones; the method was immunoSEQ multiplex PCR. Here the sample spans some 2.3 million clones, over 90% being singletons. This clonotype was obtained from a man younger than 30 in good health. Some clones in this sample may be carry-over from other donors' samples. Sequencing used naive CD4+ T cells from PBMCs. The subset: CD45RA+ positively selected. The chain combines TRBV29-1 with TRBJ2-1; TRBD2 aligns across 12 bases. CDR3: CSVEGLAGGDEQFF. The DNA of the CDR3 is TGCAGCGTTGAAGGGCTAGCGGGAGGGGATGAGCAGTTCTTC.